This T cell receptor (beta chain) was obtained from a study of blood T cells in healthy people across ages. Whole-study context: Researchers report that template switching captured about one barcoded beta molecule per two T cells.

Aged roughly 6 to 100, donors were systemically healthy Caucasians from Russia. Combining a sample-barcoded 5' primer with a J-beta primer mix, a second PCR ran for roughly 6 to 11 cycles. Each cDNA molecule carried a tag from a template-switch adaptor that contained 12 random nucleotides. A single record per CDR3 protein comes from TCRdb applying MiXCR to the 5' RACE reads. The sample has about 650,000 distinct CDR3 sequences, less than 40% seen once. The table lists this clonotype with many counts. Sequencing was carried out using blood. This clonotype was obtained from a woman of 80 years or more in good health.

CDR3 bases: TGCGCCAGCAGTGAGGAAGGCACCGGGGAGCAGTACTTC. This gives the protein CASSEEGTGEQYF. This rearrangement joins TRBV5-1 to TRBJ2-7; the D is unclear. CDR1 and CDR2 from the germline V gene are SGHRS and YFSETQ. V dropped 5 bases and J dropped 7 bases, with 16 bases sitting between them. The CDR3 length is 13 residues.